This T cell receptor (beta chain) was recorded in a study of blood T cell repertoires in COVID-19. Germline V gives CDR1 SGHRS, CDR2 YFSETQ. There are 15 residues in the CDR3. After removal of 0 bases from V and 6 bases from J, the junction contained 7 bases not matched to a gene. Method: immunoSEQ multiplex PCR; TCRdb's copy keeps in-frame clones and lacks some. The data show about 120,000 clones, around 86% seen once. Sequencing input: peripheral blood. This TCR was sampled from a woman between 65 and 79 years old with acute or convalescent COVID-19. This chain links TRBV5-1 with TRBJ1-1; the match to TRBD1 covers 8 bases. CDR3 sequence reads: CASSLGQGMRAEAFF. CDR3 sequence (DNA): TGCGCCAGCAGCTTGGGACAGGGGATGAGGGCTGAAGCTTTCTTT.